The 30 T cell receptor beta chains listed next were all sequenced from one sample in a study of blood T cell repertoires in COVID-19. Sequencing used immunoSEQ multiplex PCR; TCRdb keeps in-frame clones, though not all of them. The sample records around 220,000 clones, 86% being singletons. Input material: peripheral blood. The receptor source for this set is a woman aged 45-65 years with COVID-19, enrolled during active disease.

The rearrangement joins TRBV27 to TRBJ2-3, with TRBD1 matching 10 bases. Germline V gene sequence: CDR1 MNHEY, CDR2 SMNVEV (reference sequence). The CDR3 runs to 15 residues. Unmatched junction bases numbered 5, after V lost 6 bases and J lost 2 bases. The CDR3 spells CASSPGQGHTDTQYF. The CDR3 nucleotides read TGTGCCAGCAGCCCGGGACAGGGGCACACAGATACGCAGTATTTT.

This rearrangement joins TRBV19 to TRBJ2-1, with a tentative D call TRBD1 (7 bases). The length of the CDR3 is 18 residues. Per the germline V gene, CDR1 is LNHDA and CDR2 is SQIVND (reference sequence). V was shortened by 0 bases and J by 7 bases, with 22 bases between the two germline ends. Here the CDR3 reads CASSIDLIAGPGGNEQFF. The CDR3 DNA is TGTGCCAGTAGTATAGATCTCATTGCGGGGCCAGGGGGGAATGAGCAGTTCTTC.

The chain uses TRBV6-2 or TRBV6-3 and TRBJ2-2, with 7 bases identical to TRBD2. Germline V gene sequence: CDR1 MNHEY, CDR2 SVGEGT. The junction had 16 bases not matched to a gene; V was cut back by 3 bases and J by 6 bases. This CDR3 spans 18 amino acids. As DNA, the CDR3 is TGTGCCAGCAGTTATCTACGACCCGGACCTCGGGGGGCCGGGGAGCTGTTTTTT. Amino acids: CASSYLRPGPRGAGELFF.

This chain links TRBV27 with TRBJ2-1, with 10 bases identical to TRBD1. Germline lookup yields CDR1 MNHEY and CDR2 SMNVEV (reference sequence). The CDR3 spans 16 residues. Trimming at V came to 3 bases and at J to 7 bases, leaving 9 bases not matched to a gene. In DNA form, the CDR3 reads TGTGCCAGCAGTTTCCCCCGACAGGGGGCGAGGAATGAGCAGTTCTTC. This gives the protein CASSFPRQGARNEQFF.

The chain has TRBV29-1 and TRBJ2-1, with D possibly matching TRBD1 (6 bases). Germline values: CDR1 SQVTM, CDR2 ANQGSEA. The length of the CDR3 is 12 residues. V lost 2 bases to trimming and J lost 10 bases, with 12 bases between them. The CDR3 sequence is CSVETDRTEQFF. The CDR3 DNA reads TGCAGCGTTGAAACAGACAGGACCGAGCAGTTCTTC.

The CDR3 is CASSPGLAINEQYF. The CDR3 DNA is TGTGCCAGCAGCCCGGGACTAGCGATCAACGAGCAGTACTTC. The chain links TRBV7-9 to TRBJ2-7; 10 positions match TRBD2. V dropped 5 bases and J dropped 5; count of bases not matched to a gene: 6. This CDR3 region has 14 residues. CDR1 SEHNR and CDR2 FQNEAQ come from the germline V gene (reference sequence).

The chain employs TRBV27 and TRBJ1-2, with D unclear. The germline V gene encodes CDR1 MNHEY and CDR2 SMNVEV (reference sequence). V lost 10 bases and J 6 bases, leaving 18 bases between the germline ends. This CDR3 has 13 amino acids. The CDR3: CATQGATQNGYTF. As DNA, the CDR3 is TGTGCCACCCAAGGTGCGACACAAAATGGCTACACCTTC.

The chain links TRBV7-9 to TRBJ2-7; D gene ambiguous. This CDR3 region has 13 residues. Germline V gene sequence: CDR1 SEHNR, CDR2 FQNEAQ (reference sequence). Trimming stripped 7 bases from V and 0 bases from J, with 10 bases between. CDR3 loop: CASTLSRSYEQYF. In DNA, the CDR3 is TGTGCCAGCACTCTGTCCCGCTCCTACGAGCAGTACTTC. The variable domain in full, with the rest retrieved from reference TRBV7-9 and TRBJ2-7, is DTGVSQNPRHKITKRGQNVTFRCDPISEHNRLYWYRQTLGQGPEFLTYFQNEAQLEKSRLLSDRFSAERPKGSFSTLEIQRTEQGDSAMYLCASTLSRSYEQYFGPGTRLTVT.

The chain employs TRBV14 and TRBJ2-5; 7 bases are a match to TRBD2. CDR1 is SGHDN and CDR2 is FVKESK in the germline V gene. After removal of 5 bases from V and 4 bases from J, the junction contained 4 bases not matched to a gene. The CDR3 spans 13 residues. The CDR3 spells CASSGRVAETQYF. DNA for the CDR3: TGTGCCAGCAGCGGGAGGGTAGCAGAGACCCAGTACTTC.

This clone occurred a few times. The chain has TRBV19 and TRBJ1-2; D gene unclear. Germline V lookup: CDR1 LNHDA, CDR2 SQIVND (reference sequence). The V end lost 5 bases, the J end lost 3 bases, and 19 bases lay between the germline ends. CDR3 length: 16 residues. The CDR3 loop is CASSSLGGEWYYGYTF. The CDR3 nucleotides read TGTGCCAGTAGTTCTCTGGGCGGGGAATGGTACTATGGCTACACCTTC.

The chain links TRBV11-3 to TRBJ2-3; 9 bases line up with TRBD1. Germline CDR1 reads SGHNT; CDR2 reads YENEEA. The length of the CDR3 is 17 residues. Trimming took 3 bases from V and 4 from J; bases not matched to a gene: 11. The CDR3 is CASSFNPATGGSDTQYF. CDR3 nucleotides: TGTGCCAGCAGCTTTAATCCAGCGACAGGGGGATCAGATACGCAGTATTTT.

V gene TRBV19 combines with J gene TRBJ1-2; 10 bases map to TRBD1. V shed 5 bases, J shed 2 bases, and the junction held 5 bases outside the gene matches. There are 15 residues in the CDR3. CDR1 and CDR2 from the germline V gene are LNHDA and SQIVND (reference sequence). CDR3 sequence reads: CASSGTGEGNYGYTF. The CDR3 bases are TGTGCCAGTAGTGGGACAGGGGAAGGCAACTATGGCTACACCTTC. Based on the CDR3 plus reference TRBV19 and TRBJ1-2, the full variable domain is DGGITQSPKYLFRKEGQNVTLSCEQNLNHDAMYWYRQDPGQGLRLIYYSQIVNDFQKGDIAEGYSVSREKKESFPLTVTSAQKNPTAFYLCASSGTGEGNYGYTFGSGTRLTVV.

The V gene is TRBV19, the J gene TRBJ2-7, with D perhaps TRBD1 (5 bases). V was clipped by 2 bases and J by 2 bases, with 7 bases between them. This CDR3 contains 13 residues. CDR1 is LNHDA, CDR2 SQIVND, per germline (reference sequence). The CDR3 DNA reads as TGTGCCAGTAGTATACAGGGAACCTACGAGCAGTACTTC. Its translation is CASSIQGTYEQYF.

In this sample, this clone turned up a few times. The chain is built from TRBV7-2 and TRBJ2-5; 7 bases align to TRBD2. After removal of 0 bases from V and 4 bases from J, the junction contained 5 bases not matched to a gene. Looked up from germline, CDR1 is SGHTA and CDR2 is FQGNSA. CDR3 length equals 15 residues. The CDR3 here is CASSLAGGGVETQYF. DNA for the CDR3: TGTGCCAGCAGCTTAGCGGGTGGGGGGGTAGAGACCCAGTACTTC.

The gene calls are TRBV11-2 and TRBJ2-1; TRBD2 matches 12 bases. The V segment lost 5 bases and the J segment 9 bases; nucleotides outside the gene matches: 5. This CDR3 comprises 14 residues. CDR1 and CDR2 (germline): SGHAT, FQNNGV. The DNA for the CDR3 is TGTGCCAGCAGCCCTCTAGCGGGGGGGGGTGAGCAGTTCTTC. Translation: CASSPLAGGGEQFF.

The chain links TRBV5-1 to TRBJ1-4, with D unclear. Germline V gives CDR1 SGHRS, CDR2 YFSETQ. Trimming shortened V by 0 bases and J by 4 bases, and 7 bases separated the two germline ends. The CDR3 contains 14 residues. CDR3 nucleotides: TGCGCCAGCAGCTTGGATGCAGTTAATGAAAAACTGTTTTTT. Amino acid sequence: CASSLDAVNEKLFF.

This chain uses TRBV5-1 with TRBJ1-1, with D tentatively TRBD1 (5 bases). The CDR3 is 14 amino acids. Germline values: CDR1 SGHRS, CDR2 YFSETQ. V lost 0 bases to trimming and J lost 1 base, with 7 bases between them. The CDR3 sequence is CASSLVQENTEAFF. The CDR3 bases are TGCGCCAGCAGCTTGGTACAGGAGAACACTGAAGCTTTCTTT.

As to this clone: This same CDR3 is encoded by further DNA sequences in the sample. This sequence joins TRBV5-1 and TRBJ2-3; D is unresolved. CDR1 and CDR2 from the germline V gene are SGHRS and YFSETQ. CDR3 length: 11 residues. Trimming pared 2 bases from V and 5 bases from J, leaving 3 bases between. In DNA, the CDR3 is TGCGCCAGCAGCTTTAAAGATACGCAGTATTTT. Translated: CASSFKDTQYF.

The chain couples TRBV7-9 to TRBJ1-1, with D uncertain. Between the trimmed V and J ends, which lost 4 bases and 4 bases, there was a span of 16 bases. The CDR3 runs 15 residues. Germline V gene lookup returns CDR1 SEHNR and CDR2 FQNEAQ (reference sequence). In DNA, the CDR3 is TGTGCCAGCAGCTCCACCGAATCGGGATTCACTGAAGCTTTCTTT. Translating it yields CASSSTESGFTEAFF.

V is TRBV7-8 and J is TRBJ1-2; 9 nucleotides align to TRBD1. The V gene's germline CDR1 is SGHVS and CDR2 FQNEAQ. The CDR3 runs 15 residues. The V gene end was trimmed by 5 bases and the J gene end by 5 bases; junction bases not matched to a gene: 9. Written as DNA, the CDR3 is TGTGCCAGCAGCACCGAACAGGGGGCGCGATATGGCTACACCTTC. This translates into CASSTEQGARYGYTF.

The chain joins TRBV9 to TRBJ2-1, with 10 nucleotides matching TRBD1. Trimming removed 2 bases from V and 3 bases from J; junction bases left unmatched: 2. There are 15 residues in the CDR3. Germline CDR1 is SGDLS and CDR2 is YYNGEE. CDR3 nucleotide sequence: TGTGCCAGCAGCGTCCGGGACAGGGGCTACAATGAGCAGTTCTTC. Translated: CASSVRDRGYNEQFF. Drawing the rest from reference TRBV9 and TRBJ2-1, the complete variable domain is DSGVTQTPKHLITATGQRVTLRCSPRSGDLSVYWYQQSLDQGLQFLIQYYNGEERAKGNILERFSAQQFPDLHSELNLSSLELGDSALYFCASSVRDRGYNEQFFGPGTRLTVL.

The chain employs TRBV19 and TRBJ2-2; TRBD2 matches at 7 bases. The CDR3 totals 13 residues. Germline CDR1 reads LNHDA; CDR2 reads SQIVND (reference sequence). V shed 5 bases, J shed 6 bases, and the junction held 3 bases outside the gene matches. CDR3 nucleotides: TGTGCCAGTAGTGTCCGGGGGGCCGGGGAGCTGTTTTTT. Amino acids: CASSVRGAGELFF.

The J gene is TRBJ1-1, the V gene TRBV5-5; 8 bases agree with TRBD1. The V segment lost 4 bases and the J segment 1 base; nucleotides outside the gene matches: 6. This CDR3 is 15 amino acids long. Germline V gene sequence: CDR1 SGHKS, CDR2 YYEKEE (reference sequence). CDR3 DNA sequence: TGTGCCAGCAGCCAGCAGGGGGCTGGGAACACTGAAGCTTTCTTT. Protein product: CASSQQGAGNTEAFF.

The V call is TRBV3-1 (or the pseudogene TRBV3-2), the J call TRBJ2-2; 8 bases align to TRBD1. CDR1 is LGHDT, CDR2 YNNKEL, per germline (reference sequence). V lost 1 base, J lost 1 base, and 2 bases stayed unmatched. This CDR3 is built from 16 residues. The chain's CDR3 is CASSQGGQVNTGELFF. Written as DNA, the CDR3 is TGTGCCAGCAGCCAAGGGGGACAGGTGAACACCGGGGAGCTGTTTTTT.

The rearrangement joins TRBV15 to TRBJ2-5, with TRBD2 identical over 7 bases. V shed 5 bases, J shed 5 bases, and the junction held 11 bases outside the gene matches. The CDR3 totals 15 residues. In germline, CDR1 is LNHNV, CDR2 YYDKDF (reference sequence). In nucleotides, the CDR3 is TGTGCCACCAGCGGCGGACTAGTGGTTGAGGAGACCCAGTACTTC. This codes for CATSGGLVVEETQYF.

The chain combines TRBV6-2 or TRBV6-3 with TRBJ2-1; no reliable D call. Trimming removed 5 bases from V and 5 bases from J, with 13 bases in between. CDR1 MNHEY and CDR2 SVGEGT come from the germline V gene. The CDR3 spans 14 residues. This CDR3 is CASSLTRLNNEQFF. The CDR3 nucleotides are TGTGCCAGCAGTCTCACCCGACTTAACAATGAGCAGTTCTTC.

Written as DNA, the CDR3 is TGTGCCAGCAGCCAAGGAAAAGCAGGGAAGACGCCCCAGCATTTT. Amino acids: CASSQGKAGKTPQHF. The chain is built from TRBV3-1 (or the pseudogene TRBV3-2) and TRBJ1-5; a weak D match, TRBD1 (5 bases). Germline loops: CDR1 LGHDT, CDR2 YNNKEL (reference sequence). The CDR3 covers 15 residues. The ends were cut back, 1 base at V and 9 bases at J, with 16 bases in the middle.

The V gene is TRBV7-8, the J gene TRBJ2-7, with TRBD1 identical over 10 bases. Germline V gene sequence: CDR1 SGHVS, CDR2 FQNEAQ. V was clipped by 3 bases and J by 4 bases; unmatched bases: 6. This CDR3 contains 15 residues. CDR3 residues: CASSFLPGQGYEQYV. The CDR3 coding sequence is TGTGCCAGCAGCTTTCTCCCGGGACAGGGGTACGAGCAGTACGTC.

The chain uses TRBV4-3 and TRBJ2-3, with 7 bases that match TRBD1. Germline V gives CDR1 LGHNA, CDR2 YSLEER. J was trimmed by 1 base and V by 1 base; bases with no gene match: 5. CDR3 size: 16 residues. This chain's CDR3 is CASSQGTGVGTDTQYF. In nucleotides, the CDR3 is TGCGCCAGCAGCCAAGGTACAGGGGTGGGCACAGATACGCAGTATTTT.

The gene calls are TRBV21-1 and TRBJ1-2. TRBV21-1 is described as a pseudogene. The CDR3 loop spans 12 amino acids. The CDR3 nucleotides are TGTGCCAGCACCACGGGGGGAAATGGCTACACCTTC. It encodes CASTTGGNGYTF.